This T cell receptor beta chain was sequenced during a study of shared clonotypes between healthy human individuals. Turning to the study itself: A donor's plate count was three for CD4 naive and three for CD4 memory; CD8 naive had two and CD8 memory one. Study-level points and caveats: Despite large depth, sorted-subset datasets appeared incompletely sequenced.

Remarks on this clone: The antigen remains undetermined.

Sequencing was performed with immunoSEQ multiplex PCR; in TCRdb, only in-frame clones are kept and a portion is missing. The sample lists roughly 1 million clones, roughly 74% seen once, with 0.5% to 0.6% in the top ten. Germline V gene data show CDR1 as SGHNT and CDR2 as YYREEE (reference sequence). There are 15 residues in the CDR3. The junction had 11 bases not matched to a gene; V was cut back by 4 bases and J by 11 bases. Sequencing input: memory CD4+ T cells from PBMCs. Subset noted: CD45RA-negative fraction. The receptor was derived from a man between 18 and 29 years old in good health. Some clones in this sample may be carry-over from other donors' samples. The chain combines TRBV5-4 with TRBJ2-7; 14 nucleotides align to TRBD2. CDR3: CASSGGTSGSSKEYF. CDR3 DNA sequence: TGTGCCAGCAGCGGCGGGACTAGCGGGAGCTCTAAGGAGTACTTC. Variable domain in full (rest from reference TRBV5-4 and TRBJ2-7): ETGVTQSPTHLIKTRGQQVTLRCSSQSGHNTVSWYQQALGQGPQFIFQYYREEENGRGNFPPRFSGLQFPNYSSELNVNALELDDSALYLCASSGGTSGSSKEYFGPGTRLTVT.